A single T cell receptor (beta chain) is shown here with its context. V was pared by 1 base and J by 6 bases, with 5 bases of the junction left unmatched. CDR1 is SGHNT and CDR2 is YENEEA in the germline V gene. The CDR3 contains 15 residues. The source of the sample is a study of preoperative IRX-2 immunotherapy in early breast cancer. The sample's treatment: preoperative locoregional IRX-2 cytokine immunotherapy. This phase Ib study tested locoregional IRX-2 cytokine immunotherapy given before surgery. Profiled with immunoSEQ multiplex PCR; TCRdb holds only in-frame clones, not every one. The sample carries under 35,000 clones, over 65% recorded once.

The clonotype was recovered from a human donor with breast cancer. The sample here was taken from a patient treated with IRX-2 immunotherapy. This chain uses TRBV11-3 with TRBJ2-1; the match to TRBD2 covers 8 bases. CDR3: CASSLVAGGFNEQFF. CDR3 nucleotide sequence: TGTGCCAGCAGCTTAGTGGCGGGAGGATTCAATGAGCAGTTCTTC.